This record covers a single T cell receptor beta chain. The data derive from a study of blood T cell repertoires in COVID-19. Study information: PBMCs, B-cell-depleted T cells, or T cells were the source of the cDNA or gDNA that made up the material.

In the authors' workflow: The assay estimated nucleated cells by amplifying reference gene primers. TCRdb's copy holds only in-frame clones and misses some; the assay was immunoSEQ multiplex PCR. V and J calls plus clone size are reproduced from that table; the DNA served to infer D and trimming. This table holds approximately 70,000 clones, 87% found once. Sequenced sample: peripheral blood. The sequence was obtained from a woman aged 45-65 years with acute or convalescent COVID-19.

The CDR3 protein is CASSGWTGGTEAFF. The CDR3 nucleotides are TGTGCCAGCAGCGGGTGGACAGGGGGCACTGAAGCTTTCTTT. The chain is built from TRBV14 and TRBJ1-1; 10 nucleotides line up with TRBD1. Germline CDR1 reads SGHDN; CDR2 reads FVKESK. This CDR3 contains 14 residues. V gave up 5 bases and J gave up 4 bases; unmatched junction bases: 4.